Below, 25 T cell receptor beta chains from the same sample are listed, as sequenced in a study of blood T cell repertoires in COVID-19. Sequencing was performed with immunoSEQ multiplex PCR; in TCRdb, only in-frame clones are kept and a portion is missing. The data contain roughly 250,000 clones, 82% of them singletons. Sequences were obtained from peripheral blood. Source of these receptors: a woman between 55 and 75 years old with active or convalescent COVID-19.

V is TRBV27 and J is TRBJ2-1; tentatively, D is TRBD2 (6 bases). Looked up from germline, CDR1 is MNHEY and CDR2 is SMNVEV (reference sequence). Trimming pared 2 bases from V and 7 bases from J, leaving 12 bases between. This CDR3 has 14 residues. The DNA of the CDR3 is TGTGCCAGCAGTTTACCCGGAGGGGTGAATGAGCAGTTCTTC. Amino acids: CASSLPGGVNEQFF.

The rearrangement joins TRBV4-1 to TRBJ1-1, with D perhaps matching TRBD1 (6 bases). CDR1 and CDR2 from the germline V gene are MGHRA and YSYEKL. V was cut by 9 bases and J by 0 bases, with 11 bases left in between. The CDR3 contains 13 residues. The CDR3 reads CARGQSMNTEAFF. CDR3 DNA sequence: TGCGCCAGAGGACAGAGCATGAACACTGAAGCTTTCTTT.

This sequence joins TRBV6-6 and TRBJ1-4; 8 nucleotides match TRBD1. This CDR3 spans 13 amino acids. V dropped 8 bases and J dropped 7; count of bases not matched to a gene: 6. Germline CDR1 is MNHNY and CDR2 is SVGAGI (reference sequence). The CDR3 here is CASWTGLGEKLFF. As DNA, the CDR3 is TGTGCCAGCTGGACAGGGCTAGGTGAAAAACTGTTTTTT.

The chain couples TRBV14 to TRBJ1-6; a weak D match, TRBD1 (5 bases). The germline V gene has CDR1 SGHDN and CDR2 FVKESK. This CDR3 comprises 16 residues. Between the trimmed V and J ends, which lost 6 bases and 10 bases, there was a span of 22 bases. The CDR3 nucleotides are TGTGCCAGCAGGCACCTGGGGGGGTTCATGTGGTCACCCCTCCACTTT. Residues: CASRHLGGFMWSPLHF. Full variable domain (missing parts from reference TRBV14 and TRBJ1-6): EAGVTQFPSHSVIEKGQTVTLRCDPISGHDNLYWYRRVMGKEIKFLLHFVKESKQDESGMPNNRFLAERTGGTYSTLKVQPAELEDSGVYFCASRHLGGFMWSPLHFGNGTRLTVT.

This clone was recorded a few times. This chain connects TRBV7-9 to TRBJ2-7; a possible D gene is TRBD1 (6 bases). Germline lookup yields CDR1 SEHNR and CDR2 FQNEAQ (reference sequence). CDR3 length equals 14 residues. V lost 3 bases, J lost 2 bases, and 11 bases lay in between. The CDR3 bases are TGTGCCAGCAGCTTGGACAGTGCCCCCTACGAGCAGTACTTC. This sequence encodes CASSLDSAPYEQYF.

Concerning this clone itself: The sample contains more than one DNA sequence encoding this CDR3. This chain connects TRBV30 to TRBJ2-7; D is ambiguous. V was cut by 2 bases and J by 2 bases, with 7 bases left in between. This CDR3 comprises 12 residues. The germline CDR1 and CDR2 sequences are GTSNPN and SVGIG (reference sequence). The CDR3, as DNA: TGTGCCTGGAGTCGCGGCCCCTACGAGCAGTACTTC. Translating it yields CAWSRGPYEQYF.

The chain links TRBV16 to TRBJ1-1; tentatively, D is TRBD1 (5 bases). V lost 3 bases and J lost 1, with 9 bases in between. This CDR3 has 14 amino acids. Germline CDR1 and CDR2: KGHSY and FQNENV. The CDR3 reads CASSQVRGNTEAFF. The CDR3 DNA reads TGTGCCAGCAGCCAGGTTAGGGGGAACACTGAAGCTTTCTTT. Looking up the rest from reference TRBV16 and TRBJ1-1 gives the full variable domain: GEEVAQTPKHLVRGEGQKAKLYCAPIKGHSYVFWYQQVLKNEFKFLISFQNENVFDETGMPKERFSAKCLPNSPCSLEIQATKLEDSAVYFCASSQVRGNTEAFFGQGTRLTVV.

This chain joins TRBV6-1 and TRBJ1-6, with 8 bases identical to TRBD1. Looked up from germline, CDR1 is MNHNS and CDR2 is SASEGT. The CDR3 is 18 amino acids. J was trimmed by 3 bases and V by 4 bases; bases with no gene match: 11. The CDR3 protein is CASSGGQAYPLYNSPLHF. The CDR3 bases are TGTGCCAGCAGTGGGGGACAGGCATATCCCCTCTATAATTCACCCCTCCACTTT.

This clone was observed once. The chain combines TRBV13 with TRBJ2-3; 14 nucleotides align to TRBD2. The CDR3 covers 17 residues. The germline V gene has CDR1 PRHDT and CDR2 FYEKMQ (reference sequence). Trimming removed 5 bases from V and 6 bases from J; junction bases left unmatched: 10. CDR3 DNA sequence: TGTGCCAGCAGCACCCGGACTAGCGGGGGGTCGTGGGATACGCAGTATTTT. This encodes CASSTRTSGGSWDTQYF.

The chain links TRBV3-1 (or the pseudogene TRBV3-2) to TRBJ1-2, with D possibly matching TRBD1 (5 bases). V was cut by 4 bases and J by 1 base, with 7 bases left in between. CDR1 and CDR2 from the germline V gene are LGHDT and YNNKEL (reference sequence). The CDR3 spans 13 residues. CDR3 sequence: CASSPTDNYGYTF. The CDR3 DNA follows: TGTGCCAGCAGCCCGACAGATAACTATGGCTACACCTTC.

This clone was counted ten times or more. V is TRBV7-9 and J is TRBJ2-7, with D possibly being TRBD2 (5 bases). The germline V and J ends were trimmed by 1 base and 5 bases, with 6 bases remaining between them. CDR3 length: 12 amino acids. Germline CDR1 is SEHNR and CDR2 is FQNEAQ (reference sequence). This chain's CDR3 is CASSLGADEQYF. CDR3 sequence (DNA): TGTGCCAGCAGCTTAGGAGCGGACGAGCAGTACTTC.

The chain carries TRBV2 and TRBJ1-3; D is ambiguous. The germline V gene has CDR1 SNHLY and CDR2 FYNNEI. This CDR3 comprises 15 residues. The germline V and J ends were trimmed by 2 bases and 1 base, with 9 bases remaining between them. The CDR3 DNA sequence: TGTGCCAGCAGTGAATTTGGAGGGTCTGGAAACACCATATATTTT. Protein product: CASSEFGGSGNTIYF. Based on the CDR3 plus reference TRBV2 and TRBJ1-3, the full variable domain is EPEVTQTPSHQVTQMGQEVILRCVPISNHLYFYWYRQILGQKVEFLVSFYNNEISEKSEIFDDQFSVERPDGSNFTLKIRSTKLEDSAMYFCASSEFGGSGNTIYFGEGSWLTVV.

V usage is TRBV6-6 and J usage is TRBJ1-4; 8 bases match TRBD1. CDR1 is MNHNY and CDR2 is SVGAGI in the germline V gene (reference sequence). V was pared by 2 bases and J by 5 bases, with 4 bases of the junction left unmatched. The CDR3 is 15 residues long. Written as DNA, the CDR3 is TGTGCCAGCAGTTACCTGGGGGACAGGAATGAAAAACTGTTTTTT. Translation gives CASSYLGDRNEKLFF.

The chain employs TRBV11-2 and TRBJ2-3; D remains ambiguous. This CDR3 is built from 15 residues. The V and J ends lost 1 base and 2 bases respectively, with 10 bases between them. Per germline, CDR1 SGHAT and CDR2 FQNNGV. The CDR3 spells CASSLVGQNTDTQYF. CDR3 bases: TGTGCCAGCAGCTTAGTTGGCCAAAACACAGATACGCAGTATTTT.

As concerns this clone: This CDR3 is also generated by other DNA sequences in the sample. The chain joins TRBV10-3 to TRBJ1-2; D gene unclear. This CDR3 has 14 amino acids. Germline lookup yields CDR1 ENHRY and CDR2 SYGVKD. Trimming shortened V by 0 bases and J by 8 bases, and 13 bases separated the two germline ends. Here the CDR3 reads CAISESADLGGYTF. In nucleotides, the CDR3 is TGTGCCATCAGTGAGTCGGCAGACCTCGGGGGCTACACCTTC.

Here the CDR3 DNA reads TGTGCCAGCAGTTTGGTCGGACAGGGGCCCCAGCATTTT. This gives the protein CASSLVGQGPQHF. This sequence joins TRBV12-3 or TRBV12-4 and TRBJ1-5; 8 bases fit TRBD1. With 3 bases clipped from V and 9 bases from J, the junction kept 4 bases outside the gene matches. The CDR3 contains 13 residues.

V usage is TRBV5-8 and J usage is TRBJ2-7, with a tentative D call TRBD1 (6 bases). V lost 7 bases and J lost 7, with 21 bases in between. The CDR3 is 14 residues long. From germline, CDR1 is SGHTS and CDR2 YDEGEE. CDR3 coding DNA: TGTGCCAGCCAAGACAGGACCGTAAGGAGGGAGCAGTACTTC. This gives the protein CASQDRTVRREQYF.

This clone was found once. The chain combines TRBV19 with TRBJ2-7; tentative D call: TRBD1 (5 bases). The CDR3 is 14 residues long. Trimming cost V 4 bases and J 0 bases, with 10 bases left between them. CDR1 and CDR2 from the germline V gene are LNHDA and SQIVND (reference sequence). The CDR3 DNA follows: TGTGCCAGTAGTAAGGGGTTTAGCTCCTACGAGCAGTACTTC. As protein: CASSKGFSSYEQYF.

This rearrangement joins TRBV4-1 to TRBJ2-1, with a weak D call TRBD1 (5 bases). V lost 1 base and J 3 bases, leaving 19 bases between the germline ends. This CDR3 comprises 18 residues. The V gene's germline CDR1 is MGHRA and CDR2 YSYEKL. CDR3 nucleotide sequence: TGCGCCAGCAGCCAAGGTTTCGCTACTATGGGGCTCTACAATGAGCAGTTCTTC. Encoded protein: CASSQGFATMGLYNEQFF.

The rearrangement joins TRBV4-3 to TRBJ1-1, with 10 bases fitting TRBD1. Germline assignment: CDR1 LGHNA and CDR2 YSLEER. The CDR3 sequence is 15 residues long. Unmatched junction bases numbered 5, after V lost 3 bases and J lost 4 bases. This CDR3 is CASSQDRGGGTEAFF. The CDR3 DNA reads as TGCGCCAGCAGCCAGGACAGGGGGGGCGGCACTGAAGCTTTCTTT.

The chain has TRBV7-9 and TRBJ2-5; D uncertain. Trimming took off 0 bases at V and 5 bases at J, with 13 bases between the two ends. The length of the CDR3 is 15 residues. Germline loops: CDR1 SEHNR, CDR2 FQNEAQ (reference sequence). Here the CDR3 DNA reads TGTGCCAGCAGCTTAGCGCTGACCCCCGGGGAGACCCAGTACTTC. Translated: CASSLALTPGETQYF. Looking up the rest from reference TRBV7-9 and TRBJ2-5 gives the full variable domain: DTGVSQNPRHKITKRGQNVTFRCDPISEHNRLYWYRQTLGQGPEFLTYFQNEAQLEKSRLLSDRFSAERPKGSFSTLEIQRTEQGDSAMYLCASSLALTPGETQYFGPGTRLLVL.

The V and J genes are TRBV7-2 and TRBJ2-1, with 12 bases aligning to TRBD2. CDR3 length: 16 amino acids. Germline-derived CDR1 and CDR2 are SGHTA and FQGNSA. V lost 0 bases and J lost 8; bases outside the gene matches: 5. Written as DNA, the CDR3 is TGTGCCAGCAGCTTAGCCAGGACTAGCGGGGCCTATGAGCAGTTCTTC. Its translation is CASSLARTSGAYEQFF. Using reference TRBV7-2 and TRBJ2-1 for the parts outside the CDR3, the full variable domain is GAGVSQSPSNKVTEKGKDVELRCDPISGHTALYWYRQSLGQGLEFLIYFQGNSAPDKSGLPSDRFSAERTGGSVSTLTIQRTQQEDSAVYLCASSLARTSGAYEQFFGPGTRLTVL.

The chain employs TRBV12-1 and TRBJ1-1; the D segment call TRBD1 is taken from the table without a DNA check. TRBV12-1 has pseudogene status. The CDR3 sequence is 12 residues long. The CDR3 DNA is TGTGCCAGCAGCGCCGCAGTCACTGAAGCTTTCTTT. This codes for CASSAAVTEAFF.

CDR3 sequence (DNA): TGTGCCTGGAACGAACAGGGACGATCACCCCTCCACTTT. Its protein is CAWNEQGRSPLHF. The chain uses TRBV30 and TRBJ1-6, with D possibly TRBD1 on 6 matching bases. CDR1 and CDR2 from the germline V gene are GTSNPN and SVGIG (reference sequence). CDR3 length: 13 residues. The germline V and J ends were trimmed by 4 bases and 10 bases, with 14 bases remaining between them. Combining the CDR3 with reference TRBV30 and TRBJ1-6 gives the whole variable domain SQTIHQWPATLVQPVGSPLSLECTVEGTSNPNLYWYRQAAGRGLQLLFYSVGIGQISSEVPQNLSASRPQDRQFILSSKKLLLSDSGFYLCAWNEQGRSPLHFGNGTRLTVT.

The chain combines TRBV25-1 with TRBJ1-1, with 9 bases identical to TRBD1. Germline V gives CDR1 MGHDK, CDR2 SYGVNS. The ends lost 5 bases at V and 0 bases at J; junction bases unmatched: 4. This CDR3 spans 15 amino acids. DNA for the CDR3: TGTGCCAGCAGTCCTCGGACAGGGGTGAACACTGAAGCTTTCTTT. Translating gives CASSPRTGVNTEAFF.